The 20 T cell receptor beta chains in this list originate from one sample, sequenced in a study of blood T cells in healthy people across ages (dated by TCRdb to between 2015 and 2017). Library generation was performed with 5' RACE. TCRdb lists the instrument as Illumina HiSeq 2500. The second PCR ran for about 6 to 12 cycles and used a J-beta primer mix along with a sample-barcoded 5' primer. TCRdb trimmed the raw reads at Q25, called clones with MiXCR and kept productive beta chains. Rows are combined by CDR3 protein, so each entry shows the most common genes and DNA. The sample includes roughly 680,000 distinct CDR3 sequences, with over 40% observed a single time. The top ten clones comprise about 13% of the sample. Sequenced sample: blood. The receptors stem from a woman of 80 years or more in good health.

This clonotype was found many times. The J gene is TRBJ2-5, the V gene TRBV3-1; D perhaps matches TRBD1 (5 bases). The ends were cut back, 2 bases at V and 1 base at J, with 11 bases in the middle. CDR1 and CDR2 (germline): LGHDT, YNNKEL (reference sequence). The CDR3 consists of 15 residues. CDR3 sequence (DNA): TGTGCCAGCAGCCAACCTTCAGGGTTCCAAGAGACCCAGTACTTC. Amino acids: CASSQPSGFQETQYF.

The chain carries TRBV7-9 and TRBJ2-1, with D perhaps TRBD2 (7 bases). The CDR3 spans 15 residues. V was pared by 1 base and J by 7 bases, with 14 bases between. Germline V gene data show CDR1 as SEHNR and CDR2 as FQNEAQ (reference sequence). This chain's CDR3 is CASSLGGGVINEQFF. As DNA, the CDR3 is TGTGCCAGCAGCTTAGGGGGGGGCGTAATAAATGAGCAGTTCTTC.

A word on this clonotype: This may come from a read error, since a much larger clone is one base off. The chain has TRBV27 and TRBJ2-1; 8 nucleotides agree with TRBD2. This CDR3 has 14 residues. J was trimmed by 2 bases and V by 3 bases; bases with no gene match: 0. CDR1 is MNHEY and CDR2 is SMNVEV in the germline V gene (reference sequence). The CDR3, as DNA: TGTGCCAGCAGTTTCGGGGGGGCCTACAATGAGCAGTTCTTC. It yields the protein CASSFGGAYNEQFF.

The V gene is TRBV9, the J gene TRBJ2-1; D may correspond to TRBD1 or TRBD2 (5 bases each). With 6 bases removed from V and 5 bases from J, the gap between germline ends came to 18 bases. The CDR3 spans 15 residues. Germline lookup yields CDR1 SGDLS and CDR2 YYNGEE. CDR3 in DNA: TGTGCCAGCATGATGGGGGTTCCCGAGCACAATGAGCAGTTCTTC. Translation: CASMMGVPEHNEQFF.

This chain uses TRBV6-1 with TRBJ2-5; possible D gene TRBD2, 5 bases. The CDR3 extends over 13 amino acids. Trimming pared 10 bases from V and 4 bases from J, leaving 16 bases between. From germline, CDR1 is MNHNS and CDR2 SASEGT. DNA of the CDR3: TGTGCCATCAAAGCGGACTCACGAGAGACCCAGTACTTC. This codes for CAIKADSRETQYF.

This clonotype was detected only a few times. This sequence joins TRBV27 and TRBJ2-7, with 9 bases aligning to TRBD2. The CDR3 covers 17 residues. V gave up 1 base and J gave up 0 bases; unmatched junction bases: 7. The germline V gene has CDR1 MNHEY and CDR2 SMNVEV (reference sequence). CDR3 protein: CASSLFRHSGSSYEQYF. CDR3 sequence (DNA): TGTGCCAGCAGTTTATTCCGCCATAGCGGGAGCTCCTACGAGCAGTACTTC.

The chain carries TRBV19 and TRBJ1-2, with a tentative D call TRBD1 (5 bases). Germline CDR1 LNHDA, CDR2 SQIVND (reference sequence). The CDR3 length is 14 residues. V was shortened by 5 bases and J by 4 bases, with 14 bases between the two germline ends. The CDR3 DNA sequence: TGTGCCAGTAGTTGGGACGGTTCGACCTATGGCTACACCTTC. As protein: CASSWDGSTYGYTF.

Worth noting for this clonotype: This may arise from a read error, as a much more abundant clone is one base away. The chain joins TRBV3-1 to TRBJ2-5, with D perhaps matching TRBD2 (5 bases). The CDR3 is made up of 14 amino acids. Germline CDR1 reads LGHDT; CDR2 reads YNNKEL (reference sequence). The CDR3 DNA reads TGTACCAGCAGCCCCAGTGGAGGACTAGAGACCCAGTACTTC. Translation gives CTSSPSGGLETQYF.

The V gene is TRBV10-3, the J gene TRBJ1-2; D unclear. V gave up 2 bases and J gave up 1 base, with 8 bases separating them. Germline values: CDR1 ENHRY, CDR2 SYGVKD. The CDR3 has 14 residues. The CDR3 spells CAISEGWDNYGYTF. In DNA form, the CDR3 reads TGTGCCATCAGTGAGGGGTGGGATAACTATGGCTACACCTTC.

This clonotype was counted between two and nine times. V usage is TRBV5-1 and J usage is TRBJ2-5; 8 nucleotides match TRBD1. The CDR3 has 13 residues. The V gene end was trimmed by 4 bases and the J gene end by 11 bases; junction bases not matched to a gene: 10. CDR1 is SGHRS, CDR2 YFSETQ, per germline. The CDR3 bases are TGCGCCAGCAGCACCGACAGGGGACGTGAGCAGTACTTC. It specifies CASSTDRGREQYF.

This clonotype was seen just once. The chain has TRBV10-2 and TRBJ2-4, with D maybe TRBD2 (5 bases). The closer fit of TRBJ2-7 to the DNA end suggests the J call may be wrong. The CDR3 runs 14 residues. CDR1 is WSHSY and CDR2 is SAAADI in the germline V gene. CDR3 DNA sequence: TGCGCCAGCAGTGAAACCGGGAAAGCCTACGAGCAGTACTTC. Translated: CASSETGKAYEQYF.

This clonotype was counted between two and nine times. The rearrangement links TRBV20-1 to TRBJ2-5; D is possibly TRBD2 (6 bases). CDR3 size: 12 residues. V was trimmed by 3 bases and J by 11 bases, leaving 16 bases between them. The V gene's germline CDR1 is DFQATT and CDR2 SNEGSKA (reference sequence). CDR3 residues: CSARGSGTEQYF. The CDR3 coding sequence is TGCAGTGCTAGGGGGTCAGGGACTGAGCAGTACTTC.

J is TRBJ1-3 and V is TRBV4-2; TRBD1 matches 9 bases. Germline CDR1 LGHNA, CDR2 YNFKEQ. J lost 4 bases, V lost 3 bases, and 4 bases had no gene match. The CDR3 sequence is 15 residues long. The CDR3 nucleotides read TGTGCCAGCAGCCACCCGACAGGGGGAGGAAACACCATATATTTT. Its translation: CASSHPTGGGNTIYF.

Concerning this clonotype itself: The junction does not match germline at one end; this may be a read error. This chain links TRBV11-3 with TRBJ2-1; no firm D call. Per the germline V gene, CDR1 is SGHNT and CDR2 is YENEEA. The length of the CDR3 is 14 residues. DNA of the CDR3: TGTGCCAGCAGCTCGGAGTATCCATACAGTGAGCAGTTCTTC. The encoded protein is CASSSEYPYSEQFF.

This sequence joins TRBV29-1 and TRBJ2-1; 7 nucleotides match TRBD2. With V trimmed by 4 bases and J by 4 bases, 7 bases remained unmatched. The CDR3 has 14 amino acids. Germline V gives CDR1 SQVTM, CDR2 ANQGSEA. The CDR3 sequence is CSVAGGSRYNEQFF. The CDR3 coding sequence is TGCAGCGTTGCCGGCGGGAGCCGATACAATGAGCAGTTCTTC.

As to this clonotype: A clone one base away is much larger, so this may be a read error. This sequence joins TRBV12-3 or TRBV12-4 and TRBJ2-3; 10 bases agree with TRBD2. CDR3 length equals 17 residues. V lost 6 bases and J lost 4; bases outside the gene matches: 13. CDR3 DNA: TGTGCCAGCAGCCTGAAGATTAGCGGGGGGATTGCAGATACGCAGTATTTT. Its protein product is CASSLKISGGIADTQYF.

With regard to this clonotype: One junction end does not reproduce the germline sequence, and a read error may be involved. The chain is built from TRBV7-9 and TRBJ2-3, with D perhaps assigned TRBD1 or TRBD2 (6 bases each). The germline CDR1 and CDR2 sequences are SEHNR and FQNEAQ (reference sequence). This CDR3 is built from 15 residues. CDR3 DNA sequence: TGTGCCGGCAGCTTAGGGGGGCCCATCCAAAGGGGGGAGTATTTT. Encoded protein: CAGSLGGPIQRGEYF.

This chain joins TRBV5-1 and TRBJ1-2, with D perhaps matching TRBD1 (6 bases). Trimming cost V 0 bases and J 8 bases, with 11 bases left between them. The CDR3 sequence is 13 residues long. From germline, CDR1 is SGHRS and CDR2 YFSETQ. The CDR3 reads CASSLDGGGGYTF. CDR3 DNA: TGCGCCAGCAGCTTGGATGGGGGCGGGGGCTACACCTTC.

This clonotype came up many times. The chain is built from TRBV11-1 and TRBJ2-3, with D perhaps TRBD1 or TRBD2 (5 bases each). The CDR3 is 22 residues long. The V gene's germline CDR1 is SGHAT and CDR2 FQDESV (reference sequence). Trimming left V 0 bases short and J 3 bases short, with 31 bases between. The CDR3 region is CASSLALGWGTQERRATDTQYF. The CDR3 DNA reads TGTGCCAGCAGCTTAGCGCTGGGGTGGGGGACCCAGGAACGTCGGGCTACAGATACGCAGTATTTT.

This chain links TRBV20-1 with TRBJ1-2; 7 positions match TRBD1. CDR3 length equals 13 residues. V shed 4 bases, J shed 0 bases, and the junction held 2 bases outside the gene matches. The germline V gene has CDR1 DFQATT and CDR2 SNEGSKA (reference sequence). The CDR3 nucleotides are TGCAGTGCTATGGGACAGACTAACTATGGCTACACCTTC. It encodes CSAMGQTNYGYTF.